This entry lists 19 T cell receptor beta chains sequenced from one sample in a study of T cells in women clearing cervical HPV infection. Using immunoSEQ multiplex PCR, the repertoire was profiled, and TCRdb retains in-frame clones only, with some absent. The sample includes tens of thousands of clones. Sequencing input: blood buffy coat. Receptor source: a woman between 18 and 70 years old with a cervical HPV16 infection that either progressed to CIN3+ or cleared (not recorded which).

Remarks on this clone: The read finishes 3 residues shy of the CDR3 end, and the germline J gene is used to complete it. The chain links TRBV19 to TRBJ2-7; D perhaps matches TRBD1 (6 bases). Germline CDR1 and CDR2: LNHDA and SQIVND (reference sequence). Trimming pared 5 bases from V and 2 bases from J, leaving 13 bases between. The CDR3 length is 14 residues. Incomplete CDR3 DNA: TGTGCCAGTAGTTCTCAGGGGTCTACCTACGAG. Translated, it gives CASSSQGSTYE. The whole CDR3 region reads CASSSQGSTYEQYF. The whole variable domain, filled in from reference TRBV19 and TRBJ2-7, reads DGGITQSPKYLFRKEGQNVTLSCEQNLNHDAMYWYRQDPGQGLRLIYYSQIVNDFQKGDIAEGYSVSREKKESFPLTVTSAQKNPTAFYLCASSSQGSTYEQYFGPGTRLTVT.

A note on this clone: Coverage ceases 3 residues before the CDR3 finishes, and the germline J gene fills in the end. Other DNA sequences from this sample encode an identical CDR3 as well. This chain links TRBV5-1 with TRBJ1-3; D possibly corresponds to TRBD1 (5 bases). Per the germline V gene, CDR1 is SGHRS and CDR2 is YFSETQ. Trimming took 2 bases from V and 4 from J, leaving 13 bases between them. The CDR3 is 15 residues long. CDR3 protein: CASSFNQGTGNTIYF. Partial CDR3 DNA: TGCGCCAGCAGCTTTAATCAGGGAACAGGAAACACC.

A word on this clone: With the read ending 3 residues before the CDR3 end, the germline J gene is used to fill in that end. This rearrangement joins TRBV19 to TRBJ2-2; D not resolved. CDR3 size: 13 residues. Trimming shortened V by 4 bases and J by 5 bases, and 8 bases separated the two germline ends. CDR1 and CDR2 from the germline V gene are LNHDA and SQIVND (reference sequence). CDR3 loop: CASSNDITGELFF. The CDR3 DNA, read in part, is TGTGCCAGTAGTAATGACATTACCGGGGAG.

A word on this clone: The read falls 3 residues short of the CDR3 end, and the missing part is taken from the germline J gene. The rearrangement joins TRBV2 to TRBJ1-1, with TRBD1 matching 8 bases. This CDR3 contains 13 residues. With 8 bases clipped from V and 0 bases from J, the junction kept 2 bases outside the gene matches. Germline lookup yields CDR1 SNHLY and CDR2 FYNNEI. The CDR3 protein is CASRQGMNTEAFF. CDR3 DNA (partial): TGTGCCAGCCGACAGGGGATGAACACTGAA.

On this clone: The CDR3 extends 3 residues past the end of the read, so its final part is completed from the germline J gene. The chain recombines TRBV7-2 with TRBJ2-7, with a weak D call TRBD2 (7 bases). Germline V gene lookup returns CDR1 SGHTA and CDR2 FQGNSA. V shed 5 bases and J shed 3 bases, with 14 bases lying between them. This CDR3 comprises 14 residues. CDR3: CASSQRGGVYEQYF. The CDR3 DNA, read in part, is TGTGCCAGCAGCCAGAGGGGGGGGGTCTACGAG.

Concerning this clone: The CDR3 end is not reached by the read, which stops 3 residues before it; the germline J gene fills it in. This chain uses TRBV19 with TRBJ2-1; 12 nucleotides align to TRBD2. This CDR3 comprises 18 residues. V gave up 1 base and J gave up 3 bases; unmatched junction bases: 7. Germline CDR1 LNHDA, CDR2 SQIVND (reference sequence). The CDR3 spells CASSIVGLAGIHYNEQFF. CDR3 DNA (partial): TGTGCCAGTAGTATAGTAGGACTAGCGGGGATACACTACAATGAG. The full variable domain, in which reference TRBV19 and TRBJ2-1 provide the parts outside the CDR3, is DGGITQSPKYLFRKEGQNVTLSCEQNLNHDAMYWYRQDPGQGLRLIYYSQIVNDFQKGDIAEGYSVSREKKESFPLTVTSAQKNPTAFYLCASSIVGLAGIHYNEQFFGPGTRLTVL.

To note about this clone: From the germline J gene comes the end of the CDR3, since the read stops 3 residues before it. This chain joins TRBV7-9 and TRBJ1-1; D call uncertain. Germline CDR1 and CDR2: SEHNR and FQNEAQ (reference sequence). Trimming pared 5 bases from V and 4 bases from J, leaving 8 bases between. The CDR3 runs 12 residues. The sequenced part of the CDR3 DNA is TGTGCCAGCAGCCCTATGAGCACTGAA. It translates to CASSPMSTE. The entire CDR3 is CASSPMSTEAFF.

As regards this clone: The read ends 3 residues before the CDR3 terminus; that terminus is restored from the germline J gene. The chain employs TRBV20-1 and TRBJ2-3; 10 positions match TRBD1. With 0 bases clipped from V and 0 bases from J, the junction kept 9 bases outside the gene matches. The CDR3 is made up of 18 amino acids. Germline loops: CDR1 DFQATT, CDR2 SNEGSKA (reference sequence). The CDR3 DNA, read in part, is TGCAGTGCTAGAGACCCCCTCCGACAGGGGGCTAGCACAGATACG. As protein: CSARDPLRQGASTDT. In full, the CDR3 reads CSARDPLRQGASTDTQYF.

About this clone itself: Read coverage stops 3 residues before the CDR3 terminus; the germline J gene supplies the remainder. V usage is TRBV13 and J usage is TRBJ2-2; TRBD1 is a possible D gene (6 bases). Trimming stripped 4 bases from V and 0 bases from J, with 9 bases between. CDR3 size: 15 residues. Germline assignment: CDR1 PRHDT and CDR2 FYEKMQ (reference sequence). CDR3 bases read: TGTGCCAGCAGCTACACAGGGTCGAACACCGGGGAG. It is translated as CASSYTGSNTGE. The CDR3, in full, reads CASSYTGSNTGELFF.

Worth noting for this clone: The missing CDR3 end, 3 residues past where the read stops, is filled in from the germline J gene. This chain links TRBV18 with TRBJ2-2, with unresolved D. The CDR3 extends over 13 amino acids. Germline V CDR1 and CDR2: KGHSH, LQKENI. Trimming removed 2 bases from V and 4 bases from J, with 5 bases in between. The CDR3 is CASSPEPTGELFF. Incomplete CDR3 DNA: TGTGCCAGCTCACCAGAGCCCACCGGGGAG.

Note on this clone: The DNA ends 3 residues before the CDR3 does, and the rest of the CDR3 is filled in from the germline J gene. This chain links TRBV20-1 with TRBJ1-5; D perhaps matches TRBD1 (5 bases). V was cut by 5 bases and J by 3 bases, with 17 bases left in between. CDR3 length equals 15 residues. The germline V gene encodes CDR1 DFQATT and CDR2 SNEGSKA (reference sequence). The chain's CDR3 is CSAYMAGQYNQPQHF. Incomplete CDR3 DNA: TGCAGTGCTTATATGGCTGGACAATACAATCAGCCC.

Measured by frequency, this clone is medium-sized. Other nucleotide sequences in the sample specify the same CDR3. The CDR3 loop is CASSPLGSQGSYEQYF. The CDR3 DNA, read in part, is TGTGCCAGCTCACCACTCGGTTCTCAGGGATCCTACGAG. The chain is built from TRBV18 and TRBJ2-7, with D perhaps matching TRBD1 (5 bases). The CDR3 goes on 3 residues after the read ends, and that part is filled in from the germline J gene. V was pared by 1 base and J by 1 base, with 14 bases between. The germline CDR1 and CDR2 sequences are KGHSH and LQKENI. This CDR3 has 16 residues.

The CDR3 reads CASSLRGNEKLFF. The CDR3 DNA, read in part, is TGCGCCAGCAGCTTGAGAGGGAATGAAAAA. The gene calls are TRBV5-1 and TRBJ1-4; D is unresolved. The read finishes 3 residues shy of the CDR3 end, and the germline J gene is used to complete it. V dropped 1 base and J dropped 5 bases, with 6 bases sitting between them. The CDR3 is 13 residues long. CDR1 SGHRS and CDR2 YFSETQ come from the germline V gene. Combining the CDR3 with reference TRBV5-1 and TRBJ1-4 gives the whole variable domain KAGVTQTPRYLIKTRGQQVTLSCSPISGHRSVSWYQQTPGQGLQFLFEYFSETQRNKGNFPGRFSGRQFSNSRSEMNVSTLELGDSALYLCASSLRGNEKLFFGSGTQLSVL.

On this clone itself: The CDR3 goes on 3 residues after the read ends, and that part is filled in from the germline J gene. This rearrangement joins TRBV18 to TRBJ1-2; D perhaps matches TRBD1 (5 bases). The ends were cut back, 3 bases at V and 6 bases at J, with 14 bases in the middle. Looked up from germline, CDR1 is KGHSH and CDR2 is LQKENI. The CDR3 sequence is 14 residues long. The CDR3 protein is CASSPTTTGDGYTF. The CDR3 bases that were read are TGTGCCAGCTCACCGACGACCACGGGGGATGGC.

With respect to this clone: Read data end 3 residues before the CDR3 end; the end is taken from the germline J gene. V and J are TRBV2 and TRBJ2-1, with TRBD2 matching 9 bases. V shed 6 bases, J shed 7 bases, and the junction held 7 bases outside the gene matches. CDR1 is SNHLY, CDR2 FYNNEI, per germline. The length of the CDR3 is 14 residues. CDR3 residues: CASSLSGRGNEQFF. The sequenced part of the CDR3 DNA is TGTGCCAGCAGCCTTAGCGGGAGAGGTAATGAG.

Regarding this clone: The read is 3 residues too short to cover the CDR3 end, so that end is filled in from the germline J gene. This chain joins TRBV19 and TRBJ2-1; a weak D match, TRBD2 (6 bases). Between the trimmed V and J ends, which lost 3 bases and 5 bases, there was a span of 14 bases. The germline CDR1 and CDR2 sequences are LNHDA and SQIVND (reference sequence). This CDR3 has 15 amino acids. CDR3 DNA (partial): TGTGCCAGTAGTATTTGGCGGGGACGGGACAATGAG. It translates to CASSIWRGRDNE. The entire CDR3 reads CASSIWRGRDNEQFF.

To note about this clone: The observed sequence ends 3 residues before the CDR3 terminus, with the missing tail filled in from the germline J gene. This rearrangement joins TRBV30 to TRBJ1-2; 12 bases are a match to TRBD1. The CDR3 has 13 residues. Looked up from germline, CDR1 is GTSNPN and CDR2 is SVGIG (reference sequence). CDR3 in amino acids: CAWKGTGGGGYTF. CDR3 DNA (partial): TGTGCCTGGAAAGGGACAGGGGGCGGAGGC.

Comment on this clone: The CDR3 goes on 3 residues after the read ends, and that part is filled in from the germline J gene. The chain employs TRBV7-3 and TRBJ2-1; 13 bases align to TRBD2. V trimming: 3 bases; J trimming: 8 bases; junction bases outside the gene matches: 7. Germline CDR1 SGHTA, CDR2 FQGTGA. The CDR3 covers 16 residues. CDR3 amino acids: CASSLAGLAGLDEQFF. The covered CDR3 bases are TGTGCCAGCAGCTTGGCGGGACTAGCGGGACTCGATGAG.

As to this clone: The CDR3 goes on 3 residues after the read ends, and that part is filled in from the germline J gene. The V call is TRBV5-1, the J call TRBJ2-3, with D possibly called TRBD1 or TRBD2 (5 bases each). Per germline, CDR1 SGHRS and CDR2 YFSETQ. CDR3 length: 16 amino acids. The DNA read from the CDR3 is TGCGCCAGCAGCTTGGCCAGGGAGAGGAACCAAGAGACG. Translated: CASSLARERNQET. The whole CDR3 reads CASSLARERNQETQYF.